This TCR beta chain appears in the sequencing data of a study of T-cell reconstitution after alpha-beta-depleted transplantation in children. The V and J ends lost 4 bases and 7 bases, in that order; junction bases with no gene match: 9. The CDR3 has 16 amino acids. The germline V gene encodes CDR1 SGDLS and CDR2 YYNGEE. This clonotype has just a few counts. Unique molecular identifiers tagged the TCRbeta library. MiXCR, applied by TCRdb to the PCR reads, yields one record per CDR3 protein. Of about 250,000 distinct CDR3 sequences in the sample, roughly a quarter were seen once. Sequences were derived from PBMCs, mostly from graft donor cells, sampled 360 days after TCRalphabeta/CD19-depleted stem cell transplant. This clonotype originated in a female patient aged 2-9 years who had a stem cell transplant for congenital amegakaryocytic thrombocytopenia, so the T cells may come from the graft donor. The chain uses TRBV9 and TRBJ2-1; 12 nucleotides agree with TRBD1. In DNA, the CDR3 is TGTGCCAGCAGCCTACGGGACAGGGGGCTAATTAATGAGCAGTTCTTC. This encodes CASSLRDRGLINEQFF.